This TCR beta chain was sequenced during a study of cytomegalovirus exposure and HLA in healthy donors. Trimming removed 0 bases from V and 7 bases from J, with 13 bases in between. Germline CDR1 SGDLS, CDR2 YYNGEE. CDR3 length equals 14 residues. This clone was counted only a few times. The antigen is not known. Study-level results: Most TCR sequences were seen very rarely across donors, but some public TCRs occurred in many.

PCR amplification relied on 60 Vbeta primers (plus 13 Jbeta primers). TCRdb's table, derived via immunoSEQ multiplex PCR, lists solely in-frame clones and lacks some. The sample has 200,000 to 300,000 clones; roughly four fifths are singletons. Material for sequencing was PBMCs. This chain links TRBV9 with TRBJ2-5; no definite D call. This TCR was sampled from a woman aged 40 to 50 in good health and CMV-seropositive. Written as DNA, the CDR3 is TGTGCCAGCAGCGTAGGATTATTCGGCGGGACCCAGTACTTC. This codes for CASSVGLFGGTQYF.